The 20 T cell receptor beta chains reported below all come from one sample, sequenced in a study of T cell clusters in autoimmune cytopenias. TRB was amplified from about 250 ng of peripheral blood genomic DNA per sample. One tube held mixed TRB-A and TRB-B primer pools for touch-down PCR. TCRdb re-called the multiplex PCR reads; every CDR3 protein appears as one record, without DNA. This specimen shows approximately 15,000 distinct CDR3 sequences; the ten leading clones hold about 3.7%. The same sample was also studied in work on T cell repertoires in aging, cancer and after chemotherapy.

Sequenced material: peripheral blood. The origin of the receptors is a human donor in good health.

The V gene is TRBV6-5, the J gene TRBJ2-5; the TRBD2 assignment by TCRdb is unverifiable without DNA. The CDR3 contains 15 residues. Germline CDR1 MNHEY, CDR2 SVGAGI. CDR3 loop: CASSRREYVVETQYF.

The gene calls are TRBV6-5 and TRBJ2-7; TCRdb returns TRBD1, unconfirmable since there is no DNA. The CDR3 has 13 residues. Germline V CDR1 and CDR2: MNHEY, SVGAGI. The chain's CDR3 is CASSPGVRREQYF.

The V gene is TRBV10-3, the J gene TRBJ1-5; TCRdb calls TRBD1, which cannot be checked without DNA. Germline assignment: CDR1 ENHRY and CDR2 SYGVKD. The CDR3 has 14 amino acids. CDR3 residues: CAIRRTGENQPQHF.

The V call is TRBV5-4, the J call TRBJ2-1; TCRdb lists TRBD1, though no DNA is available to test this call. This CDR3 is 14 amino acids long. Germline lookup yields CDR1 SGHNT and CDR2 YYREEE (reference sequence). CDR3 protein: CASNPGRGGNEQFF.

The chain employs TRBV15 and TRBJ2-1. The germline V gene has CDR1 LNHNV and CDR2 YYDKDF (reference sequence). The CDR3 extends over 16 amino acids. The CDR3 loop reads CATSVSRSRSYNEQFF.

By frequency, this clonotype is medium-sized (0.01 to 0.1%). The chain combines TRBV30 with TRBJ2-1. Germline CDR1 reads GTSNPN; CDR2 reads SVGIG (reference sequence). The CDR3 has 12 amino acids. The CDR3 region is CAWSVVSNEQFF.

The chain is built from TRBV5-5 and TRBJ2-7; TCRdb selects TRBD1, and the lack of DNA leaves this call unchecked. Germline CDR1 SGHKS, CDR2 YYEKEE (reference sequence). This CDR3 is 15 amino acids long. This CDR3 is CASSLGDRTYYEQYF.

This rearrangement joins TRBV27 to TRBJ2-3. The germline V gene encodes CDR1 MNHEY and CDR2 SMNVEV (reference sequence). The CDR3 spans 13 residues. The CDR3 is CASSFSVTDTQYF.

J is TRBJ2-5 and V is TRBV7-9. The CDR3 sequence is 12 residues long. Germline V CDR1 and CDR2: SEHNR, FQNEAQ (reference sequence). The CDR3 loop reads CASSLSVETQYF. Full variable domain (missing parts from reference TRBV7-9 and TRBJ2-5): DTGVSQNPRHKITKRGQNVTFRCDPISEHNRLYWYRQTLGQGPEFLTYFQNEAQLEKSRLLSDRFSAERPKGSFSTLEIQRTEQGDSAMYLCASSLSVETQYFGPGTRLLVL.

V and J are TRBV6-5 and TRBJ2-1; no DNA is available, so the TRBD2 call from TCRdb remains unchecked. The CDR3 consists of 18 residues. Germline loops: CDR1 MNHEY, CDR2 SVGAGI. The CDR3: CASSIIRPGLAGYNEQFF.

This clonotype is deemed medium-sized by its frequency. The CDR3 is CSVIPPTGGYGYTF. V is TRBV29-1 and J is TRBJ1-2; TCRdb's D call, TRBD1, is unchecked because there is no DNA. This CDR3 has 14 amino acids. Germline lookup yields CDR1 SQVTM and CDR2 ANQGSEA.

The CDR3 here is CASQSPGRAKNIQYF. V gene TRBV6-5 combines with J gene TRBJ2-4; as DNA is missing, the TRBD1 call by TCRdb cannot be tested. The CDR3 loop spans 15 amino acids. Germline loops: CDR1 MNHEY, CDR2 SVGAGI.

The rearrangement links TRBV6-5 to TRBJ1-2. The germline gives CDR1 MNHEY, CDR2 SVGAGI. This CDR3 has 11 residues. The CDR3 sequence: CASKAFHGYTF.

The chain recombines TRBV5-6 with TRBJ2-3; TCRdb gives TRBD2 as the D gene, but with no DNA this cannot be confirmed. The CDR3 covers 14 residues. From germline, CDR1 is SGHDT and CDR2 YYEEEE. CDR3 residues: CASSLGLAGTAQYF.

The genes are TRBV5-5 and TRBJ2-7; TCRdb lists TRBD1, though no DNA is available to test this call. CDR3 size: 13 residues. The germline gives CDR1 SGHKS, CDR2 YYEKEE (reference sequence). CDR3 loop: CASSHGQGYEQYF.

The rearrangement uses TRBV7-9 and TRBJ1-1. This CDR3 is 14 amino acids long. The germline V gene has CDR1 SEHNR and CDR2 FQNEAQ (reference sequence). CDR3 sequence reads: CASSGDTMNTEAFF.

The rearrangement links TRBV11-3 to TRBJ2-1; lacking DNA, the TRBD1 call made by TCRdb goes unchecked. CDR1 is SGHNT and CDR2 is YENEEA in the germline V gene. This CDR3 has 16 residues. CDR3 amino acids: CASSLGSGGGYIRQFF.

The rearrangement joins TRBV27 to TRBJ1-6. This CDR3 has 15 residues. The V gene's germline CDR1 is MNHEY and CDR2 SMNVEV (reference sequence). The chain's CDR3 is CASSLSRRGDSPLHF.

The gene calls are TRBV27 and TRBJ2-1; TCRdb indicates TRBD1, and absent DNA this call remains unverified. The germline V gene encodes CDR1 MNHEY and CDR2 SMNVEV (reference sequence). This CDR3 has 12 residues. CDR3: CASSPGRAEQFF.

The chain's CDR3 is CATSDFGPYNEQFF. This chain joins TRBV24-1 and TRBJ2-1; TCRdb's D gene call, TRBD2, goes unchecked for lack of DNA. CDR3 size: 14 residues. Looked up from germline, CDR1 is KGHDR and CDR2 is SFDVKD.